This T cell receptor (beta chain) came from a study of T cells in localized non-small cell lung cancer. A remark on this clone: What it recognizes is unknown.

Produced via immunoSEQ multiplex PCR; TCRdb's table is partial and in-frame only. The sample lists 70,000 to 95,000 clones, approximately 91% occurring once. General study results and limits: Within adjacent lung there appeared a median about 54 of the top 100 tumor clones. Uninvolved neighboring lung showed the greatest T cell clonality, exceeding tumor. Sequencing was limited to one tumor region, leaving the possibility of heterogeneity open. Greater blood T cell density accompanied longer overall survival.

The CDR3 sequence is 14 residues long. V was shortened by 2 bases and J by 0 bases, with 5 bases between the two germline ends. The germline CDR1 and CDR2 sequences are SEHNR and FQNEAQ (reference sequence). V gene TRBV7-9 combines with J gene TRBJ2-1; the D gene is possibly TRBD2 (5 bases). The starting material was PBMCs, obtained before any cancer treatment. This sequence was found in a woman between 35 and 75 years old with stage II squamous cell lung carcinoma. In DNA, the CDR3 is TGTGCCAGCAGCTTAACTAGCTCCTACAATGAGCAGTTCTTC. Translation: CASSLTSSYNEQFF. The full variable domain, completed using reference TRBV7-9 and TRBJ2-1, is DTGVSQNPRHKITKRGQNVTFRCDPISEHNRLYWYRQTLGQGPEFLTYFQNEAQLEKSRLLSDRFSAERPKGSFSTLEIQRTEQGDSAMYLCASSLTSSYNEQFFGPGTRLTVL.